The present T cell receptor (beta chain) was sequenced within a study of identical twins. This CDR3 is built from 15 residues. CDR1 and CDR2 (germline): ENHRY, SYGVKD. Trimming removed 2 bases from V and 2 bases from J, with 11 bases in between. The cDNA had a unique molecular identifier and a template-switch universal primer site. TCRdb reprocessed the 5' RACE reads with MiXCR, giving one entry per CDR3 protein. The sample records 460,000 or so distinct CDR3 sequences, approximately 15% being singletons. This clonotype turned up a few times. Its antigen is not identified. Findings of the study overall: Twins' excess sharing was less marked for out-of-frame beta sequences. Analyses based on zero insertions could be partly confounded by invariant MAIT and iNKT cells. Insertion counts were lower in abundant cord blood beta clonotypes, a trend that memory repertoires did not show.

The same data also contributed to another study, on yellow fever vaccine responses in identical twins.

The sequenced sample was CD4+ T cells sorted from blood. The TCR originated in a young woman in good health. The V and J genes are TRBV10-3 and TRBJ2-3; D is undetermined. CDR3 DNA: TGTGCCATCAGTGAGGGCCAGGCTGTCACAGATACGCAGTATTTT. Translating gives CAISEGQAVTDTQYF.